This TCR beta chain emerged from a study of cytomegalovirus exposure and HLA in healthy donors. A multiplex PCR was run with 60 Vbeta primers and 13 Jbeta primers. Method: immunoSEQ multiplex PCR; TCRdb's copy keeps in-frame clones and lacks some. Found here are roughly 180,000 clones, about three quarters of them singletons; the top ten hold roughly 3.6%. Losses at the gene ends were 3 bases for V and 5 bases for J; bases not matched to a gene: 10. The CDR3 consists of 18 residues. Germline loops: CDR1 MDHEN, CDR2 SYDVKM. V gene TRBV28 combines with J gene TRBJ2-2; 12 bases align to TRBD2. The sequence derives from a woman in her fifties or sixties in good health and CMV-seropositive. Specimen: PBMCs. The CDR3 reads CASSFPGLAGGRTGELFF. CDR3 bases: TGTGCCAGCAGTTTCCCGGGACTAGCGGGCGGGAGGACCGGGGAGCTGTTTTTT.